These 20 T cell receptor beta chains were all obtained from the same sample, sequenced in a study of beta chain features in type 1 diabetes. Study-wide points: Significant though moderate, a shortening of TCRB CDR3s appeared in all four CD4+ subsets of Type 1 diabetes patients.

What was sequenced were expressed TCRB transcripts, since all of the isolated RNA had been reverse transcribed. Sequencing was performed with immunoSEQ multiplex PCR; in TCRdb, only in-frame clones are kept and a portion is missing. The profile shows under 350,000 clones, around an eighth of them singletons. Their antigens remain unidentified. The material sequenced was naive CD4+ T cells from blood. Receptors originate from a man aged 30-40 years with type 1 diabetes.

This clone was seen only a few times. The rearrangement uses TRBV18 and TRBJ2-5; 7 bases are a match to TRBD2. The germline V gene encodes CDR1 KGHSH and CDR2 LQKENI. The J segment lost 4 bases and the V segment lost 0 bases, leaving 5 bases of the junction unmatched. The CDR3 has 15 residues. The CDR3 coding sequence is TGTGCCAGCTCACCACCCGGAGGGAGGGGAGAGACCCAGTACTTC. Amino acid sequence: CASSPPGGRGETQYF. Full variable domain (outside the CDR3, taken from reference TRBV18 and TRBJ2-5): NAGVMQNPRHLVRRRGQEARLRCSPMKGHSHVYWYRQLPEEGLKFMVYLQKENIIDESGMPKERFSAEFPKEGPSILRIQQVVRGDSAAYFCASSPPGGRGETQYFGPGTRLLVL.

The CDR3 DNA reads TGTGCCATCACCCCGGGACAGGGGAACACTGAAGCTTTCTTT. The encoded protein is CAITPGQGNTEAFF. The J gene is TRBJ1-1, the V gene TRBV10-3; TRBD1 agrees at 9 bases. Germline V gives CDR1 ENHRY, CDR2 SYGVKD. The CDR3 sequence is 14 residues long. V shed 7 bases and J 1 base; nucleotides not matched to a gene: 4.

Only a few counts were recorded for this clone. The gene calls are TRBV19 and TRBJ2-7; TRBD2 agrees at 11 bases. The CDR3 totals 14 residues. Germline CDR1 LNHDA, CDR2 SQIVND (reference sequence). Trimming cost V 9 bases and J 0 bases; bases outside gene matches: 4. The CDR3 DNA reads as TGTGCCAGCCGACTAGCGGGGAACTCCTACGAGCAGTACTTC. Protein product: CASRLAGNSYEQYF.

This sequence joins TRBV5-1 and TRBJ2-1; 11 nucleotides line up with TRBD2. The CDR3 has 14 residues. Trimming cost V 3 bases and J 8 bases; bases outside gene matches: 4. From germline, CDR1 is SGHRS and CDR2 YFSETQ. The CDR3 DNA sequence: TGCGCCAGCAGCTCGTCGACTAGCGGGGATGAGCAGTTCTTC. Translated: CASSSSTSGDEQFF.

The chain joins TRBV15 to TRBJ1-5; D perhaps matches TRBD1 (6 bases). Germline V gene sequence: CDR1 LNHNV, CDR2 YYDKDF (reference sequence). This CDR3 comprises 13 residues. The ends were cut back, 5 bases at V and 1 base at J, with 6 bases in the middle. CDR3: CATSDRSNQPQHF. CDR3 nucleotides: TGTGCCACCAGCGACAGGAGCAATCAGCCCCAGCATTTT.

J is TRBJ2-1 and V is TRBV5-6, with 12 bases aligning to TRBD2. Germline V lookup: CDR1 SGHDT, CDR2 YYEEEE. J lost 10 bases, V lost 1 base, and 6 bases had no gene match. The CDR3 runs 15 residues. The CDR3, as DNA: TGTGCCAGCAGCTTGCGACTAGCGGGGGTTGGGGAGCAGTTCTTC. Protein: CASSLRLAGVGEQFF.

In its sample, this clone was seen a few times. The chain employs TRBV30 and TRBJ2-3; maybe TRBD1 (6 bases). V shed 7 bases and J shed 4 bases, with 18 bases lying between them. Germline values: CDR1 GTSNPN, CDR2 SVGIG (reference sequence). The CDR3 is 14 amino acids. The CDR3 reads CAFENPGVADTQYF. The CDR3 bases are TGTGCCTTTGAAAATCCAGGGGTCGCAGATACGCAGTATTTT.

This clone was seen many times. V is TRBV4-3 and J is TRBJ1-2; the D is unclear. The germline V gene has CDR1 LGHNA and CDR2 YSLEER. Trimming removed 2 bases at V and 4 bases at J, with 8 bases between. The CDR3 runs 13 residues. CDR3 sequence (DNA): TGCGCCAGCAGCCAATCTACCCGCTATGGCTACACCTTC. The encoded protein is CASSQSTRYGYTF.

This clone was counted between two and nine times. This chain links TRBV7-9 with TRBJ1-5; no clear D. Germline lookup yields CDR1 SEHNR and CDR2 FQNEAQ (reference sequence). Trimming left V 5 bases short and J 11 bases short, with 19 bases between. The CDR3 is 14 residues long. The CDR3 region has the DNA TGTGCCAGCAGCCCAATCGGTGGTGGGGAGTCCCAGCATTTT. This codes for CASSPIGGGESQHF.

The chain is built from TRBV25-1 and TRBJ2-5, with D possibly being TRBD1 (5 bases). CDR1 is MGHDK and CDR2 is SYGVNS in the germline V gene. Trimming removed 5 bases at V and 3 bases at J, with 10 bases between. This CDR3 is built from 13 residues. The CDR3: CASSLGREETQYF. The DNA for the CDR3 is TGTGCCAGCAGTCTAGGCAGGGAAGAGACCCAGTACTTC.

This chain links TRBV30 with TRBJ1-1; D remains unclear. V shed 1 base and J shed 3 bases, with 18 bases lying between them. The CDR3 is 16 residues long. In germline, CDR1 is GTSNPN, CDR2 SVGIG (reference sequence). CDR3 nucleotides: TGTGCCTGGAGTGACAACCTCGGAGGGTGGGACACTGAAGCTTTCTTT. It is translated as CAWSDNLGGWDTEAFF.

This clone has only a few counts. The chain has TRBV4-2 and TRBJ1-1; D not certain. The V gene lost 3 bases and the J gene lost 8 bases, with 7 bases spanning the gap. Per the germline V gene, CDR1 is LGHNA and CDR2 is YNFKEQ. This CDR3 has 11 amino acids. The CDR3 region is CASSQRYEAFF. The CDR3 nucleotides read TGTGCCAGCAGCCAGCGATACGAAGCTTTCTTT.

This clone was observed a few times. This chain uses TRBV18 with TRBJ1-4; TRBD1 might be the D (6 bases). Germline CDR1 reads KGHSH; CDR2 reads LQKENI. The V end was cut by 3 bases, the J end by 5 bases, with 10 bases between. The CDR3 length is 14 residues. In DNA, the CDR3 is TGTGCCAGCTCACCCGGAAGGGGGAATGAAAAACTGTTTTTT. This codes for CASSPGRGNEKLFF.

Only a few counts were recorded for this clone. The chain combines TRBV7-2 with TRBJ2-3, with 8 bases aligning to TRBD1. This CDR3 has 15 residues. J gave up 0 bases and V 5 bases, and 4 bases lay outside the gene matches. The germline CDR1 and CDR2 sequences are SGHTA and FQGNSA. CDR3 sequence: CASSKQGVSTDTQYF. CDR3 sequence (DNA): TGTGCCAGCAGCAAACAGGGGGTTAGCACAGATACGCAGTATTTT.

The chain uses TRBV9 and TRBJ1-2; TRBD1 agrees at 7 bases. Germline V gene sequence: CDR1 SGDLS, CDR2 YYNGEE. The CDR3 covers 15 residues. J gave up 1 base and V 0 bases, and 3 bases lay outside the gene matches. CDR3 bases: TGTGCCAGCAGCGTAGGGGCAGGGGGTAACTATGGCTACACCTTC. Protein product: CASSVGAGGNYGYTF. Complete variable domain (other parts from reference TRBV9 and TRBJ1-2): DSGVTQTPKHLITATGQRVTLRCSPRSGDLSVYWYQQSLDQGLQFLIQYYNGEERAKGNILERFSAQQFPDLHSELNLSSLELGDSALYFCASSVGAGGNYGYTFGSGTRLTVV.

J is TRBJ2-3 and V is TRBV5-4; the D gene is possibly TRBD2 (6 bases). CDR1 SGHNT and CDR2 YYREEE come from the germline V gene (reference sequence). This CDR3 comprises 15 residues. Trimming took off 4 bases at V and 6 bases at J, with 18 bases between the two ends. The CDR3 nucleotides read TGTGCCAGCAGCAACCGGGGGAGCCTGGGGGATACGCAGTATTTT. Translation: CASSNRGSLGDTQYF.

The chain combines TRBV6-5 with TRBJ2-5; perhaps TRBD1 as D (6 bases). Germline CDR1 is MNHEY and CDR2 is SVGAGI. V shed 2 bases and J shed 4 bases, with 14 bases lying between them. The CDR3 loop spans 15 amino acids. The CDR3 sequence: CASSYGQTRGETQYF. The CDR3 DNA is TGTGCCAGCAGTTACGGACAGACGAGAGGAGAGACCCAGTACTTC.

This clone has only a few counts. V and J are TRBV9 and TRBJ2-7, with 11 positions matching TRBD2. Germline CDR1 reads SGDLS; CDR2 reads YYNGEE. The CDR3 is 16 amino acids. V lost 1 base, J lost 3 bases, and 6 bases stayed unmatched. CDR3: CASSVTGTSGNYEQYF. The CDR3 region has the DNA TGTGCCAGCAGCGTAACCGGGACTAGCGGCAACTACGAGCAGTACTTC.

V is TRBV9 and J is TRBJ1-1; D is undetermined. In germline, CDR1 is SGDLS, CDR2 YYNGEE. Trimming shortened V by 2 bases and J by 3 bases, and 11 bases separated the two germline ends. The CDR3 is 14 amino acids. CDR3 bases: TGTGCCAGCAGCGTCGGTGAAGAGTACACTGAAGCTTTCTTT. Protein product: CASSVGEEYTEAFF.

V gene TRBV4-3 combines with J gene TRBJ1-1; TRBD1 might be the D (5 bases). Germline V lookup: CDR1 LGHNA, CDR2 YSLEER. The CDR3 has 14 amino acids. Deletions cut 1 base from V and 3 bases from J, with 9 bases between. The CDR3 loop is CASSQGTLYTEAFF. The CDR3 bases are TGCGCCAGCAGCCAAGGGACACTATACACTGAAGCTTTCTTT.